One TCR beta chain is described in this entry. The data were obtained in a study of technical replicates of blood from a few donors. Clones were read by immunoSEQ multiplex PCR, and TCRdb kept only the in-frame ones, dropping some. In the table there are about 70,000 clones, roughly nine tenths of which are singletons. Trimming stripped 5 bases from V and 2 bases from J, with 3 bases between. The CDR3 runs 11 residues. Germline V lookup: CDR1 SGHAT, CDR2 FQNNGV. This sequence joins TRBV11-2 and TRBJ2-5; no firm D call. The sequence came from a human donor in good health. Material: T cells isolated from PBMCs. The CDR3 sequence is CASSPQETQYF. In DNA form, the CDR3 reads TGTGCCAGCAGCCCGCAAGAGACCCAGTACTTC. The entire variable domain, with the rest obtained from reference TRBV11-2 and TRBJ2-5, is as follows: EAGVAQSPRYKIIEKRQSVAFWCNPISGHATLYWYQQILGQGPKLLIQFQNNGVVDDSQLPKDRFSAERLKGVDSTLKIQPAKLEDSAVYLCASSPQETQYFGPGTRLLVL.